Following are 8 T cell receptor beta chains from one sample sequenced in a study of control samples from healthy donors and cancer patients. Profiling relied on immunoSEQ multiplex PCR, and the TCRdb table lists in-frame clones only, not all of them. The sample records some 250,000 clones, more than 65% being singletons. Sequenced input: PBMCs. The receptors shown here come from a woman aged 55-75 years with lung cancer.

This clone occurred once. The chain uses TRBV30 and TRBJ2-1, with D unclear. CDR3 length: 12 residues. The V end lost 0 bases, the J end lost 4 bases, and 4 bases lay between the germline ends. In germline, CDR1 is GTSNPN, CDR2 SVGIG (reference sequence). The CDR3 sequence is CAWSVGYNEQFF. Here the CDR3 DNA reads TGTGCCTGGAGTGTAGGTTACAATGAGCAGTTCTTC.

The J gene is TRBJ2-1, the V gene TRBV2; D is perhaps TRBD1 (6 bases). CDR1 is SNHLY, CDR2 FYNNEI, per germline. The CDR3 length is 15 residues. V was shortened by 5 bases and J by 8 bases, with 19 bases between the two germline ends. CDR3: CASSFQGPQIDEQFF. The CDR3 DNA reads as TGTGCCAGCAGTTTTCAGGGGCCTCAGATCGATGAGCAGTTCTTC.

This chain joins TRBV10-2 and TRBJ1-1; no clear D. With 4 bases removed from V and 4 bases from J, the gap between germline ends came to 7 bases. The CDR3 totals 12 residues. CDR1 is WSHSY and CDR2 is SAAADI in the germline V gene. The CDR3 DNA reads as TGCGCCAGCAGTGTAAGTTTCACTGAAGCTTTCTTT. Its translation is CASSVSFTEAFF.

A remark on this clone: This sample also contains other DNA sequences that code for the same CDR3. This chain uses TRBV18 with TRBJ1-5, with 9 bases aligning to TRBD1. V trimming: 3 bases; J trimming: 1 base; junction bases outside the gene matches: 1. The CDR3 has 15 amino acids. CDR1 and CDR2 (germline): KGHSH, LQKENI. In DNA, the CDR3 is TGTGCCAGCTCACCGGACAGGGGAAGCAATCAGCCCCAGCATTTT. This codes for CASSPDRGSNQPQHF.

This clone has only one observation. The chain has TRBV3-1 (or the pseudogene TRBV3-2) and TRBJ1-1, with TRBD1 identical over 7 bases. This CDR3 has 15 amino acids. Looked up from germline, CDR1 is LGHDT and CDR2 is YNNKEL (reference sequence). J lost 4 bases, V lost 9 bases, and 14 bases had no gene match. As DNA, the CDR3 is TGTGCCAGTACGCATTCTTACAGGGGCAGCACTGAAGCTTTCTTT. The encoded protein is CASTHSYRGSTEAFF.

The J gene is TRBJ2-3, the V gene TRBV24-1; 8 nucleotides line up with TRBD1. CDR3 length equals 14 residues. V was pared by 5 bases and J by 1 base, with 1 base of the junction left unmatched. CDR1 KGHDR and CDR2 SFDVKD come from the germline V gene. The CDR3, as DNA: TGTGCCACCAGTGTGACAGGGGGCACAGATACGCAGTATTTT. Translation gives CATSVTGGTDTQYF.

Worth noting for this clone: Other DNA sequences in this specimen translate into the identical CDR3. CDR3 amino acids: CASSPGGAGSYNEQFF. CDR3 DNA sequence: TGTGCCAGCAGCCCAGGGGGCGCGGGCTCCTACAATGAGCAGTTCTTC. The chain couples TRBV28 to TRBJ2-1, with TRBD1 matching 8 bases. Unmatched junction bases numbered 7, after V lost 6 bases and J lost 0 bases. The CDR3 length is 16 residues. Germline V gene sequence: CDR1 MDHEN, CDR2 SYDVKM.

This sequence joins TRBV2 and TRBJ2-3; D might be TRBD2 (5 bases). The CDR3 length is 14 residues. Germline V gene data show CDR1 as SNHLY and CDR2 as FYNNEI. V gave up 8 bases and J gave up 4 bases, with 16 bases separating them. The DNA for the CDR3 is TGTGCCAGCCTACTAGAGAGGGCGTCAGATACGCAGTATTTT. Protein sequence: CASLLERASDTQYF.